The rows below give T cell receptor beta chains drawn from one sample of a study of T cell changes during pregnancy in multiple sclerosis. Repertoires were generated with immunoSEQ multiplex PCR, while TCRdb's copy carries only in-frame clones and drops some. The repertoire has 34,000 or so clones, about nine tenths of them found once; the top ten carry over 8.5%. The source was CD8+ T cells from peripheral blood mononuclear cells, collected before pregnancy. These receptors were obtained from a female donor with multiple sclerosis, enrolled in a pregnancy study. CDR3s include the opening cysteine and the closing phenylalanine or tryptophan. The D gene is left open where the match is weak. Where a row states a size, it is once, few, many or the class of an expanded clone; other rows omit it.

size,D,length,V,J,CDR3,DNA
-,-,16,TRBV2,TRBJ1-3,CASSEDGKHSGNTIYF,TGTGCCAGCAGTGAGGACGGGAAACACTCTGGAAACACCATATATTTT
-,-,15,TRBV6-5,TRBJ1-1,CASSYGRRLNTEAFF,TGTGCCAGCAGTTACGGGCGCAGGCTGAACACTGAAGCTTTCTTT
-,TRBD2,14,TRBV6-1,TRBJ2-3,CASERTSGTDTQYF,TGTGCCAGCGAAAGGACTAGCGGGACAGATACGCAGTATTTT
-,TRBD2,19,TRBV5-1,TRBJ2-1,CASSLLLAGGPSSYNEQFF,TGCGCCAGCAGCTTGCTTCTAGCGGGGGGCCCGAGCTCCTACAATGAGCAGTTCTTC
-,-,15,TRBV25-1,TRBJ1-2,CASSEPTGSYAGYTF,TGTGCCAGCAGTGAACCGACAGGTTCTTACGCTGGCTACACCTTC
-,-,16,TRBV27,TRBJ2-7,CASSLRLQGTDYEQYF,TGTGCCAGCAGTCTCCGACTCCAGGGGACCGATTACGAGCAGTACTTC
-,-,14,TRBV19,TRBJ1-1,CASSITGTWTEAFF,TGTGCCAGTAGTATAACCGGGACTTGGACTGAAGCTTTCTTT
once,TRBD1,14,TRBV27,TRBJ1-2,CASSEGTGFPLNTF,TGTGCCAGCTCCGAGGGGACAGGGTTTCCGTTGAACACCTTC
-,-,13,TRBV5-1,TRBJ1-1,CASRYEGGTEAFF,TGCGCCAGCAGATACGAAGGGGGCACTGAAGCTTTCTTT
-,-,15,TRBV6-5,TRBJ1-1,CASSLGRFGNTEAFF,TGTGCCAGCAGTCTCGGTCGCTTCGGGAACACTGAAGCTTTCTTT
-,-,14,TRBV6-1,TRBJ1-5,CASNPRVFNQPQHF,TGTGCCAGCAATCCGAGAGTTTTCAATCAGCCCCAGCATTTT
-,TRBD2,17,TRBV7-8,TRBJ2-3,CASSLGIAGGGPDTQYF,TGTGCCAGCAGCTTAGGTATAGCGGGGGGAGGTCCAGATACGCAGTATTTT
-,-,20,TRBV18,TRBJ2-2,CASSLPSGVPGRVVTGELFF,TGTGCCAGCTCACTCCCATCGGGCGTCCCGGGAAGAGTTGTCACCGGGGAGCTGTTTTTT
-,TRBD2,14,TRBV19,TRBJ2-2,CASSIPGGRWELFF,TGTGCCAGTAGTATACCGGGGGGGCGCTGGGAGCTGTTTTTT
-,TRBD1,11,TRBV6-1,TRBJ1-6,CASSFGDRVIF,TGTGCCAGCAGTTTCGGGGACAGGGTCATTTTT
-,-,17,TRBV12-5,TRBJ2-7,CASGLPSAGTQSYEQYF,TGTGCTAGTGGTTTGCCCTCCGCCGGGACACAATCCTACGAGCAGTACTTC
-,TRBD1,17,TRBV7-6,TRBJ1-3,CASSPPWDRTGGNTIYF,TGTGCCAGCAGCCCTCCATGGGACAGGACGGGGGGAAACACCATATATTTT
-,-,16,TRBV6-6,TRBJ2-7,CASSYSNFGPPHEQYF,TGTGCCAGCAGTTACTCGAACTTTGGGCCGCCCCACGAGCAGTACTTC
-,TRBD2,16,TRBV7-3,TRBJ2-1,CASSSELAGGYNEQFF,TGTGCCAGCAGCTCCGAACTAGCGGGGGGGTACAATGAGCAGTTCTTC
-,TRBD1,15,TRBV27,TRBJ2-7,CASSRPGTAFYEQYF,TGTGCCAGCAGTCGACCCGGGACAGCCTTCTACGAGCAGTACTTC
-,-,14,TRBV7-2,TRBJ2-1,CASSLILLAIEQFF,TGTGCCAGCAGCTTAATTTTACTAGCTATTGAGCAGTTCTTC
-,TRBD1,13,TRBV7-9,TRBJ1-2,CASSSAGTGEGLF,TGTGCCAGCAGCTCCGCCGGGACAGGGGAAGGATTATTC
few,TRBD2,16,TRBV6-4,TRBJ2-5,CASSELAGEGQETQYF,TGTGCCAGCAGTGAACTAGCGGGTGAGGGGCAAGAGACCCAGTACTTC
-,-,15,TRBV5-1,TRBJ1-5,CASSFAPGGNQPQHF,TGCGCCAGCAGCTTCGCCCCCGGGGGCAATCAGCCCCAGCATTTT
-,TRBD2,16,TRBV9,TRBJ2-1,CASRAGGVAEDNEQFF,TGTGCCAGCAGGGCCGGGGGGGTAGCGGAGGACAATGAGCAGTTCTTC
-,TRBD1,16,TRBV5-5,TRBJ2-7,CASSLGPDRNSYEQYF,TGTGCCAGCAGCCTAGGTCCGGACAGGAATTCCTACGAGCAGTACTTC
once,TRBD2,14,TRBV19,TRBJ2-1,CASIESGDYNEQFF,TGTGCCAGTATAGAAAGCGGGGACTACAATGAGCAGTTCTTC
-,TRBD2,15,TRBV19,TRBJ2-7,CASTASGSPTYEQYF,TGTGCCAGTACCGCGAGCGGGAGCCCTACCTACGAGCAGTACTTC
-,-,17,TRBV5-8,TRBJ2-1,CASSLISRDWGWNEQFF,TGTGCCAGCAGCTTGATTTCCCGTGACTGGGGCTGGAATGAGCAGTTCTTC
-,-,12,TRBV25-1,TRBJ1-1,CASSALDREAFF,TGTGCCAGCAGTGCTCTGGACAGAGAAGCTTTCTTT
-,TRBD1,21,TRBV9,TRBJ1-5,CASILRRTPGQGTNSNQPQHF,TGTGCCAGCATCCTCCGGAGGACGCCGGGACAGGGGACTAATAGCAATCAGCCCCAGCATTTT
-,-,17,TRBV6-1,TRBJ1-2,CASSEALPRTANYGYTF,TGTGCCAGCAGTGAAGCCCTCCCACGGACAGCTAACTATGGCTACACCTTC
-,-,12,TRBV5-1,TRBJ1-2,CASSLDSYGYTF,TGCGCCAGCAGCTTGGACAGCTATGGCTACACCTTC
-,TRBD1,15,TRBV7-9,TRBJ1-2,CASSFQGVSLHGYTF,TGTGCCAGCAGCTTTCAGGGGGTTTCTTTACATGGCTACACCTTC
-,-,15,TRBV5-8,TRBJ1-5,CASSAGKGEGQPQHF,TGTGCCAGCAGCGCCGGAAAGGGGGAGGGTCAGCCCCAGCATTTT
-,-,11,TRBV5-1,TRBJ2-1,CASSELNEQFF,TGCGCCAGCAGCGAGCTCAATGAGCAGTTCTTC
-,TRBD1,14,TRBV6-5,TRBJ2-7,CASSPGQGIYEQYF,TGTGCCAGCAGCCCGGGACAGGGGATTTACGAGCAGTACTTC
-,TRBD2,13,TRBV29-1,TRBJ2-5,CSVEVVAGETQYF,TGCAGCGTTGAAGTGGTAGCGGGGGAGACCCAGTACTTC
medium-sized,-,12,TRBV5-4,TRBJ2-7,CASSSEDLEQYF,TGTGCCAGCAGCTCGGAGGACCTCGAGCAGTACTTC
-,TRBD2,15,TRBV25-1,TRBJ2-1,CASSVSSAGGPEQFF,TGTGCCAGCAGTGTCTCGTCCGCGGGAGGTCCTGAGCAGTTCTTC
-,-,15,TRBV27,TRBJ1-4,CASSPRATRDEKLFF,TGTGCCAGCAGCCCAAGGGCCACGAGGGATGAAAAACTGTTTTTT
-,-,15,TRBV5-4,TRBJ2-7,CASSLVSGPGYEQYF,TGTGCCAGCAGCTTGGTGTCAGGGCCCGGTTACGAGCAGTACTTC
-,-,15,TRBV19,TRBJ1-2,CASKYRDSDTAGYTF,TGTGCCTCGAAATACCGGGACTCCGATACCGCTGGCTACACCTTC
-,-,14,TRBV27,TRBJ2-3,CASRSVLPADTQYF,TGTGCCAGCAGATCGGTCTTACCCGCAGATACGCAGTATTTT
-,-,12,TRBV9,TRBJ2-1,CASRPGQSEQFF,TGTGCCAGCAGACCAGGACAGTCTGAGCAGTTCTTC
-,-,17,TRBV5-6,TRBJ2-1,CASSLTRAQGPYNEQFF,TGTGCCAGCAGCTTGACCAGGGCCCAGGGCCCCTACAATGAGCAGTTCTTC
-,-,15,TRBV18,TRBJ1-5,CASSPWSGSNQPQHF,TGTGCCAGCTCACCCTGGTCAGGTAGCAATCAGCCCCAGCATTTT
-,-,14,TRBV5-4,TRBJ2-7,CASSLWTAAYEQYF,TGTGCCAGCAGCTTGTGGACAGCAGCCTACGAGCAGTACTTC
-,-,15,TRBV6-6,TRBJ2-1,CASSYSSLTGGEQFF,TGTGCCAGCAGTTACTCATCCCTTACTGGAGGTGAGCAGTTCTTC
-,-,16,TRBV7-2,TRBJ1-3,CASSLGRRSSGNTIYF,TGTGCCAGCAGCTTAGGGCGGCGTTCCTCTGGAAACACCATATATTTT
few,TRBD1,14,TRBV7-9,TRBJ1-1,CASSNLQGESEAFF,TGTGCCAGCAGCAACCTACAGGGGGAGAGTGAAGCTTTCTTT